This T cell receptor (beta chain) comes out of a study of blood T cell repertoires in COVID-19. Overall study: Sample material is recorded as cDNA or gDNA derived from T cells, B-cell-depleted T cells, or PBMCs.

The germline V gene encodes CDR1 SGDLS and CDR2 YYNGEE. Deletions cut 0 bases from V and 3 bases from J, with 20 bases between. The CDR3 is 18 amino acids. In the original processing: Estimated nucleated cell counts came from reference gene primer amplification. Clones were read by immunoSEQ multiplex PCR, and TCRdb kept only the in-frame ones, dropping some. V, J and clone size derive from that table, while D and trimming were established from the DNA sequence. The sample shows some 300,000 clones, about 90% of them seen only once. The V and J genes are TRBV9 and TRBJ2-3; D may be TRBD2 (5 bases). The sequencing input was peripheral blood. The receptor was isolated from a woman between 45 and 65 years old with COVID-19, enrolled during active disease. The CDR3 reads CASSVARAPGLGTDTQYF. Written as DNA, the CDR3 is TGTGCCAGCAGCGTAGCCCGGGCCCCAGGACTTGGAACAGATACGCAGTATTTT.